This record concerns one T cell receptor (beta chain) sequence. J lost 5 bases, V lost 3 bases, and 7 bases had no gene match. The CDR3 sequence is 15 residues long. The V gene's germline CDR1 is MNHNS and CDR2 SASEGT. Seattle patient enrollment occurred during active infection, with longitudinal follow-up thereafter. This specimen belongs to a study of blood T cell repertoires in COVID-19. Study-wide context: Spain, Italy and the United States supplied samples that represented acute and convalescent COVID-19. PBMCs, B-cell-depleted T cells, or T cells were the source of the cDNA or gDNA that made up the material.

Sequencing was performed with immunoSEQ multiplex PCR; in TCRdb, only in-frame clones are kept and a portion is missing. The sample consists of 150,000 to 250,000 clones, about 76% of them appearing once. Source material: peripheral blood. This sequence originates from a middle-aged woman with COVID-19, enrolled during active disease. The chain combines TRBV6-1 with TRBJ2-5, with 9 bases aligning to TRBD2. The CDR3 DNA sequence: TGTGCCAGCAGTGACCGCGGGGGGGTCGGTGAGACCCAGTACTTC. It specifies CASSDRGGVGETQYF.